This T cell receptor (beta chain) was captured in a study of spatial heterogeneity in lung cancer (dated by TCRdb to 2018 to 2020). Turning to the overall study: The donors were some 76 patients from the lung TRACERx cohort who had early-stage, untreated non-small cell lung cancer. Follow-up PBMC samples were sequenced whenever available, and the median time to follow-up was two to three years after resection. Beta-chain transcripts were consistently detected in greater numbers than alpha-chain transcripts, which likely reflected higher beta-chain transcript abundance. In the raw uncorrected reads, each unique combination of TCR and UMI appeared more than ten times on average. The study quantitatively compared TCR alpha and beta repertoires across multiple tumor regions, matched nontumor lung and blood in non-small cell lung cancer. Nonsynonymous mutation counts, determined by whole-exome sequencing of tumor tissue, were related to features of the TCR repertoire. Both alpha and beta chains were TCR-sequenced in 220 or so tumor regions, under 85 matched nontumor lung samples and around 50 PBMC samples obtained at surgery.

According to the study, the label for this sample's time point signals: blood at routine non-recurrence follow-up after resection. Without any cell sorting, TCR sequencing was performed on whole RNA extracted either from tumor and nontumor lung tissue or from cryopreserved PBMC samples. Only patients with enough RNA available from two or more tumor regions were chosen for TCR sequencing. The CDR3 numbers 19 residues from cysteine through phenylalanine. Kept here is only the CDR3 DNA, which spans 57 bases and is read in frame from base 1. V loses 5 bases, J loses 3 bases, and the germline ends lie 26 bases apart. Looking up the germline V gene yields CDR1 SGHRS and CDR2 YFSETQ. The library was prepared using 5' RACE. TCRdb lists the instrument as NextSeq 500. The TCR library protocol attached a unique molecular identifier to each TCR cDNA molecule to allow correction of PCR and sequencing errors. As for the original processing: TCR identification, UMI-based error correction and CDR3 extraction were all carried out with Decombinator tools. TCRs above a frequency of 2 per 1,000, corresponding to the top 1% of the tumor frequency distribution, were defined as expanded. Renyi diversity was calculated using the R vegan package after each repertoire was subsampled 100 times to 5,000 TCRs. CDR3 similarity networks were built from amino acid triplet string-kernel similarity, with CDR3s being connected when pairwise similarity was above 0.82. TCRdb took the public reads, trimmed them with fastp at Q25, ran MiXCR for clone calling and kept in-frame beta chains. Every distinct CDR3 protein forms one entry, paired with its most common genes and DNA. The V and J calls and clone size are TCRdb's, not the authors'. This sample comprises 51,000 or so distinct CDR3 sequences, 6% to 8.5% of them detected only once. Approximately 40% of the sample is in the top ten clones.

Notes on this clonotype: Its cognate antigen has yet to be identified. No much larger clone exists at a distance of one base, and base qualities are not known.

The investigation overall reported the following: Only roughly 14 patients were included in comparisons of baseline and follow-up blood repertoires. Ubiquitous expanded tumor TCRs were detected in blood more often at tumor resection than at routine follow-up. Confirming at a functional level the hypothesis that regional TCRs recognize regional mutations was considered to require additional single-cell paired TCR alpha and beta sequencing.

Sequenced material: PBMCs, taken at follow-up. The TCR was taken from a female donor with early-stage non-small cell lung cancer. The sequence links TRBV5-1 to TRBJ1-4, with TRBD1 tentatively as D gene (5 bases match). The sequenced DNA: TGCGCCAGCAGTCCAGCCGGGACCAATCGACCTATGTCTAATGAAAAACTGTTTTTT. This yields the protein CASSPAGTNRPMSNEKLFF. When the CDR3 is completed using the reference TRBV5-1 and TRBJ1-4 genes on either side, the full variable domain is KAGVTQTPRYLIKTRGQQVTLSCSPISGHRSVSWYQQTPGQGLQFLFEYFSETQRNKGNFPGRFSGRQFSNSRSEMNVSTLELGDSALYLCASSPAGTNRPMSNEKLFFGSGTQLSVL.